This T cell receptor beta chain was sequenced in a study of T cells in Graves' hyperthyroidism and ophthalmopathy. Regarding the study as a whole: Blood also carried most thyroid clonotypes expanded above 0.001. The model foresaw ophthalmopathy a median roughly 6 months prior to onset.

Exclusion followed for patients with uncontrolled infection, other autoimmune disease, pregnancy or lactation. RNA transcripts provided the source from which TCR beta CDR3 regions were amplified. The HTBI primer set drove a first-round RT-PCR of the TCR CDR3. TCRdb re-analysed the multiplex PCR reads in MiXCR, keeping a single row per CDR3 protein. This table holds a few hundred thousand distinct CDR3 sequences, under 60% found once. On this clonotype: Its antigen is as yet unknown.

V was clipped by 4 bases and J by 2 bases, with 12 bases between them. Germline V gives CDR1 ENHRY, CDR2 SYGVKD. This CDR3 comprises 16 residues. The specimen sequenced was peripheral blood or thyroid tissue (not recorded which). The receptor comes from a woman aged 18-29 years with Graves' hyperthyroidism. The rearrangement joins TRBV10-3 to TRBJ1-6, with D tentatively TRBD1 (5 bases). The CDR3 region has the DNA TGTGCCATCAGTGGGGTGGTAGGGGCCTATAATTCACCCCTCCACTTT. Translated: CAISGVVGAYNSPLHF.